A selection of T cell receptor beta chains follows, all from one sample in a study of cytomegalovirus exposure and HLA in healthy donors. Profiling relied on immunoSEQ multiplex PCR, and the TCRdb table lists in-frame clones only, not all of them. The table lists over 60,000 clones, about 75% of them singletons. Specimen: PBMCs. All receptors derive from a man between 65 and 85 years old in good health and CMV-seronegative. Each CDR3 is given without its conserved first and last residue.

j_call | v_call | cdr3_aa
TRBJ1-2 | TRBV15 | ATSRDRAGGYT
TRBJ2-5 | TRBV9 | ASSTRLAGGRETQY
TRBJ2-7 | TRBV18 | ASSLPGQGDYEQY
TRBJ2-5 | TRBV5-1 | ASTTHGGGRREQY
TRBJ2-7 | TRBV27 | ASSLGESYEQY
TRBJ1-6 | TRBV11-2 | ASQPPWAAGGSSPLH
TRBJ1-1 | TRBV7-6 | ASSLASGDTEAF
TRBJ2-2 | TRBV5-1 | ASSLRGTSFPGELF
TRBJ1-6 | TRBV9 | ASSANNSPLH
TRBJ1-2 | TRBV18 | ASSRPAAGYT
TRBJ2-5 | TRBV7-2 | ASSPEGGRALETQY
TRBJ2-5 | TRBV19 | ASSKRGGASETQY
TRBJ1-5 | TRBV7-8 | ASSLIQGAGQPQH
TRBJ2-5 | TRBV7-2 | ASSLGDTFPETQY
TRBJ2-2 | TRBV29-1 | SVDGTGTTGELF
TRBJ2-3 | TRBV5-1 | ASSLGAGGPVDTQY
TRBJ1-1 | TRBV9 | ASSVYKGANTEAF
TRBJ2-6 | TRBV21-1 | ASSKRSTPGANVLT
TRBJ1-2 | TRBV5-5 | ASRFERDRGYYGYT
TRBJ2-2 | TRBV6-5 | ASSYGTGSSTGELF
TRBJ1-3 | TRBV19 | ASNHGTGPTGNTIY
TRBJ2-1 | TRBV19 | ASSFGQGSNEQF
TRBJ2-3 | TRBV5-1 | ASSYPTSGSADTQY
TRBJ2-3 | TRBV5-1 | ASRRFPGQVTDTQY
TRBJ1-1 | TRBV6-6 | ASSYSRGGQNTEAF
TRBJ2-5 | TRBV11-2 | ASSRPGTSGSRRETQY
TRBJ1-2 | TRBV7-9 | ASSWDIRYGYT
TRBJ2-5 | TRBV30 | AWGLQETQY
TRBJ2-1 | TRBV7-9 | ASTHYAGGSQF
TRBJ2-5 | TRBV30 | AWSVTAGYGETQY
TRBJ2-5 | TRBV19 | ASSIRLAETQY
TRBJ2-7 | TRBV6-5 | ASSSTTESYEQY
TRBJ1-6 | TRBV19 | ASQQQTADNSPLH
TRBJ2-7 | TRBV29-1 | SAAGQGETVQY
TRBJ2-7 | TRBV4-3 | ASSQDPPSGTSSYEQY
TRBJ1-1 | TRBV13 | ASSLGLGGGNTEAF
TRBJ2-7 | TRBV9 | ASSERTGGWYEQY
TRBJ2-7 | TRBV7-2 | ASSLALDNYEQY
TRBJ2-5 | TRBV11-3 | ASSLVLTGGAPETQY
TRBJ2-7 | TRBV6-1 | ASNTGSYEQY
TRBJ1-1 | TRBV10-3 | AISESKDGGDTEAF